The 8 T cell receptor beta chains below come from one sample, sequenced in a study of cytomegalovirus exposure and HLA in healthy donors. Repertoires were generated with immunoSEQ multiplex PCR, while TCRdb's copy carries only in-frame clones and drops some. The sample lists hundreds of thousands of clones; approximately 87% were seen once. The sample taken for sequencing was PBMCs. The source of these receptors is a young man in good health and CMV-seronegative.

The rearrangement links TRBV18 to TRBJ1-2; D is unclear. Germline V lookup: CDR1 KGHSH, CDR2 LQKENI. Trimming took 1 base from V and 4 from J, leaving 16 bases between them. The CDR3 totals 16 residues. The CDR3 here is CASSPRSFSGPYGYTF. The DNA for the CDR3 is TGTGCCAGCTCACCACGGTCTTTTTCGGGTCCCTATGGCTACACCTTC.

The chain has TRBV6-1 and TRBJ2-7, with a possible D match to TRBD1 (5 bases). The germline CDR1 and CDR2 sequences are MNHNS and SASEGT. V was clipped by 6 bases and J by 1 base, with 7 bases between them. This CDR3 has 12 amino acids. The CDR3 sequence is CASSRVSYEQYF. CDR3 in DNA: TGTGCCAGCAGCAGGGTTTCCTACGAGCAGTACTTC.

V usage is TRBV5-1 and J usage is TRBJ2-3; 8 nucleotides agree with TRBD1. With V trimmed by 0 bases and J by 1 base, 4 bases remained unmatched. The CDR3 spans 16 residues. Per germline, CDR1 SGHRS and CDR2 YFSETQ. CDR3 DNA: TGCGCCAGCAGCTTGGGACCGGGACAGGGCACAGATACGCAGTATTTT. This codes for CASSLGPGQGTDTQYF.

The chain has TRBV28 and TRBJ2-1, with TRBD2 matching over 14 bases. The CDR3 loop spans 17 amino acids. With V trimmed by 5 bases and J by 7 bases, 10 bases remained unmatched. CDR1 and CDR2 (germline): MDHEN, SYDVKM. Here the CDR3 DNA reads TGTGCCAGCAGTCCGGCCACCGGACTAGCGGGAGGAAATGAGCAGTTCTTC. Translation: CASSPATGLAGGNEQFF.

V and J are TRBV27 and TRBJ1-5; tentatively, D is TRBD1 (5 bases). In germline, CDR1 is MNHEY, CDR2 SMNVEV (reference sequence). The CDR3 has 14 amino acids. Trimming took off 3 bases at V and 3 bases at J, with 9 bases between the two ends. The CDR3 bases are TGTGCCAGCAGTTTCGGGACTTACAATCAGCCCCAGCATTTT. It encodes CASSFGTYNQPQHF.

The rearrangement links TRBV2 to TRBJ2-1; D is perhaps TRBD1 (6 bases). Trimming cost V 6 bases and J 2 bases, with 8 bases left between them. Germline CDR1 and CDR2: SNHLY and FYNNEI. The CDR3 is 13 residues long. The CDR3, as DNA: TGTGCCAGCAGCAGGACAGCCTACAATGAGCAGTTCTTC. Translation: CASSRTAYNEQFF.

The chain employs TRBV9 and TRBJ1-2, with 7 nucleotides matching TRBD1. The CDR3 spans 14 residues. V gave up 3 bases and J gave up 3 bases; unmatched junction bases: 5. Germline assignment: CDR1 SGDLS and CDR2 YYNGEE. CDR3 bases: TGTGCCAGCAGCGCCTACAGGGGTGACTATGGCTACACCTTC. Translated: CASSAYRGDYGYTF.

The CDR3 DNA reads TGTGCCAGCAGTTTAGGGATGATCCGGGACAGGGGTATAAGGGAGCTGTTTTTT. Its translation is CASSLGMIRDRGIRELFF. V gene TRBV28 combines with J gene TRBJ2-2; 10 bases line up with TRBD1. Germline trimming cut 2 bases from V and 9 bases from J; bases unmatched to any gene: 15. There are 18 residues in the CDR3. CDR1 is MDHEN and CDR2 is SYDVKM in the germline V gene.